This T cell receptor beta chain was recorded in a study of CD8 T cells in Susac syndrome. Germline CDR1 and CDR2: DFQATT and SNEGSKA (reference sequence). Trimming removed 3 bases from V and 3 bases from J, with 11 bases in between. The CDR3 covers 13 residues. This clonotype was detected only a few times. Random-hexamer reverse transcription was applied to about 0.5 to 1 ug RNA. One entry per CDR3 protein results from TCRdb running MiXCR on the immunoSEQ multiplex PCR reads. The data contain roughly 220,000 distinct CDR3 sequences, about 95% of them singletons. Sequenced sample: CD4+ T cells from PBMCs. The receptor was derived from a human donor with Susac syndrome. This sequence joins TRBV20-1 and TRBJ1-1, with a weak D call TRBD1 (5 bases). CDR3 nucleotides: TGCAGTGCTAGGGGGGGGTGGGACACTGAAGCTTTCTTT. Residues: CSARGGWDTEAFF.